This TCR beta chain was sequenced in a study of tumor-infiltrating lymphocytes in primary liver carcinoma (TCRdb year 2017). Some background on the complete study: Hepatocellular carcinoma (four) or combined HCC and intrahepatic cholangiocarcinoma (one) was present in the five patients, who were three men and two women aged 30 to 69 years. Samples yielded roughly 3.65 to 7.5 million productive TCRbeta reads; read depth did not differ significantly between tissue types. The 20 to 25 tumor region samples were profiled with Agilent mRNA microarrays so that TCRbeta repertoire diversity could be related to the local molecular phenotype. High reproducibility was observed for the technical replicate repertoires, with mean shared-clone rates approximately 0.9 and correlation coefficients above 0.98. The tumors of the five patients were staged as T1-T3 N0M0, with maximum diameters ranging from roughly 4 to 11 cm. For each liver tumor, the study sampled five regions along with adjacent normal tissue and blood, and applied TCRbeta repertoire sequencing, expression microarrays and whole-exome sequencing. A total of approximately 35 specimens from 5 patients, comprising 25 or so tumor regions, 5 adjacent noncancerous liver tissues and 5 peripheral blood samples, were covered by TCRbeta repertoire sequencing.

As to this clonotype: Its antigen is unknown. No quality values exist for individual bases; no much larger clone is one base distant.

A constant-region primer and ProtoScript II reverse transcriptase were used to reverse-transcribe TCRbeta-specific cDNA from 500 ng total RNA. The TCRbeta libraries were prepared through three rounds of nested multiplex PCR following a slightly modified ARM-PCR procedure. Each of the first two PCR rounds ran for approximately 10 cycles using multiplex TRBV1-TRBV30 forward primers together with a Cbeta reverse primer. Sample barcodes and Illumina adapters were added in a final 25-cycle PCR with Deep VentR polymerase. Before sequencing, amplicons between 200 and 500 bp were purified from gel using a QIAquick gel extraction kit. The TCRbeta amplicons were sequenced with 250-bp paired-end reads on an Illumina HiSeq 2500. The paper's data handling went like this. Trimmomatic v0.33 was used to quality-trim the reads, and FLASH v1.2.11 was used to merge paired reads so that full CDR3 sequences could be recovered. V, D and J germline segments were assigned to the rearranged TCRbeta sequences by MiGEC v1.2.1b. Clonotype statistics, along with Shannon-Wiener diversity indices, were calculated using VDJtools v1.0.0. Except for diversity analysis, only each sample's 250 most abundant clonotypes were used in subsequent analyses to reduce sampling bias. In-frame beta chains were kept once TCRdb had trimmed the public reads at Q25 with fastp and called clones with MiXCR. Rows are unified per CDR3 protein, each entry keeping the most common DNA and genes. The V and J calls shown here were made by TCRdb, not taken from the authors' results. The sample yields tens of thousands of distinct CDR3 sequences; about 82% were counted once. The top ten hold around 33% of the sample.

CDR1 and CDR2 are drawn from the germline V gene: SGHAT, FQNNGV. V was cut back by 5 bases and J by 14 bases, leaving a gap of 30 bases between them. The CDR3 holds 16 amino acids from the cysteine to the phenylalanine. The sequence is cut down to CDR3 DNA, 48 bases in frame from base 1. Study-level results and caveats: Because sequencing covered only the TCR beta chain and unpaired alpha chains were not captured, true repertoire diversity is likely underestimated. Only about 8-24% of top clones were present in all five regions of a tumor, suggesting spatial heterogeneity of tumor-infiltrating T cells. Compared with blood, tumors had a significantly larger share of the repertoire taken up by the top 250 clones (p = 0.039). The study included only five patients, and the authors note findings should be validated in a larger study. Pairs of tumor regions showed greater repertoire overlap (mean around 36%) than tumor-adjacent pairs (roughly 17%) or tumor-blood pairs (roughly 15%), which is consistent with antigen-driven expansion. Comparison of CD4+ and CD8+ T cell repertoires was precluded by the use of bulk unsorted samples.

Total RNA and DNA were co-extracted from about 19-30 mg of bulk tissue with the AllPrep DNA/RNA mini kit, without cell sorting. About 5 patients with histopathologically diagnosed primary liver carcinoma underwent surgical resection in China between November 2015 and March 2016. Chronic HBV infection was present in the patients, and the patients were treatment-naive at sampling. Each tumor was sampled at five spatially separated regions: the superior, inferior, left-lateral and right-lateral poles and the tumor centre. According to histology, viable tumor cells made up more than 85% of every tumor sample. Each fresh piece of tumor and adjacent tissue was cut in two, with one half stored in RNAlater at -80 degrees C and the other half sent for histology.

Source material: liver tumor tissue from sampling region 5. In light of the paper, this sample's cell subset or site label describes: tumor region T5, tumor centre. The chain couples TRBV11-2 to TRBJ2-5; the D call is possibly TRBD1 or TRBD2, each sharing 5 bases. This receptor was taken from a man aged 35 to 55 with primary liver carcinoma and hepatitis B virus infection. The CDR3 is CASSQTPGWGKETHYF. The nucleotide sequence reads as follows: TGTGCCAGCAGCCAAACACCTGGCTGGGGGAAAGAGACTCATTACTTC. The entire variable domain, with the stretches around the CDR3 drawn from the reference TRBV11-2 and TRBJ2-5 proteins, is EAGVAQSPRYKIIEKRQSVAFWCNPISGHATLYWYQQILGQGPKLLIQFQNNGVVDDSQLPKDRFSAERLKGVDSTLKIQPAKLEDSAVYLCASSQTPGWGKETHYFGPGTRLLVL.